One sample yielded the 3 T cell receptor beta chains listed below, sequenced in a study of cytomegalovirus exposure and HLA in healthy donors. Use of 60 Vbeta and 13 Jbeta primers characterized the PCR. Profiled with immunoSEQ multiplex PCR; TCRdb holds only in-frame clones, not every one. The table records roughly 100,000 clones, 60% to 70% of them present only once. The source material was PBMCs. All receptors derive from a woman between 45 and 60 years old in good health and CMV-seronegative.

This chain uses TRBV6-5 with TRBJ2-1, with 13 bases that match TRBD2. V gave up 2 bases and J gave up 8 bases; unmatched junction bases: 6. The CDR3 sequence is 16 residues long. CDR1 is MNHEY, CDR2 SVGAGI, per germline. The CDR3 reads CASSYQGLAGVDEQFF. DNA of the CDR3: TGTGCCAGCAGTTACCAAGGACTAGCGGGAGTAGATGAGCAGTTCTTC.

The chain recombines TRBV14 with TRBJ1-1; 10 positions agree with TRBD1. The CDR3 has 13 residues. The J segment lost 6 bases and the V segment lost 10 bases, leaving 8 bases of the junction unmatched. The germline V gene encodes CDR1 SGHDN and CDR2 FVKESK. In nucleotides, the CDR3 is TGTGCCACCCGGGACAGGGGAGCGGCTGAAGCTTTCTTT. It specifies CATRDRGAAEAFF.

This clone was seen only a few times. The genes are TRBV7-3 and TRBJ2-3; TRBD2 aligns across 10 bases. Looked up from germline, CDR1 is SGHTA and CDR2 is FQGTGA. The V segment lost 2 bases and the J segment 3 bases; nucleotides outside the gene matches: 2. The CDR3 runs to 15 residues. The CDR3 loop is CASSLQAGGTDTQYF. In DNA, the CDR3 is TGTGCCAGCAGCTTACAAGCGGGAGGGACAGATACGCAGTATTTT.